This T cell receptor beta chain came from a study of cytomegalovirus exposure and HLA in healthy donors. CDR1 is SGHVS, CDR2 FQNEAQ, per germline. Germline trimming cut 5 bases from V and 2 bases from J; bases unmatched to any gene: 18. The CDR3 has 19 residues. The PCR was carried out with 60 Vbeta primers and 13 Jbeta primers. Repertoires were generated with immunoSEQ multiplex PCR, while TCRdb's copy carries only in-frame clones and drops some. The table records about 120,000 clones, roughly four fifths of them present only once. Regarding this clone: Its antigen is not identified.

Study outcomes and limitations: A later analysis associated 15,000 or so TCR beta sequences with HLA alleles at a 0.05 false discovery rate. It was assumed in the presence/absence analyses that sequencing depth was roughly uniform across donors. Among TCR beta chains, those listed as cytomegalovirus-associated numbered about 160.

At collection, donors were nominally healthy, but unrecorded immune exposures were probable. The V and J genes are TRBV7-8 and TRBJ2-7; 10 bases line up with TRBD2. This receptor was obtained from a male donor in good health and CMV-seronegative. Sequenced sample: PBMCs. CDR3 DNA sequence: TGTGCCAGCAGCCCAATAATAGCGGGAGGCGATAGACGAGCCTACGAGCAGTACTTC. Translating it yields CASSPIIAGGDRRAYEQYF. Variable domain in full (rest from reference TRBV7-8 and TRBJ2-7): GAGVSQSPRYKVAKRGQDVALRCDPISGHVSLFWYQQALGQGPEFLTYFQNEAQLDKSGLPSDRFFAERPEGSVSTLKIQRTQQEDSAVYLCASSPIIAGGDRRAYEQYFGPGTRLTVT.